This entry lists 11 T cell receptor beta chains sequenced from one sample in a study of cytomegalovirus exposure and HLA in healthy donors. 60 Vbeta and 13 Jbeta primers were used in PCR. The method was immunoSEQ multiplex PCR; TCRdb's version includes in-frame clones alone and lacks a portion of them. Found here are around 140,000 clones, around two thirds of them singletons; the top ten hold around 2%. Sequences were obtained from PBMCs. These receptors originate from a male donor in good health and CMV-seronegative.

This chain links TRBV19 with TRBJ2-7; 9 bases align to TRBD1. The ends lost 5 bases at V and 6 bases at J; junction bases unmatched: 11. This CDR3 contains 15 residues. Germline V CDR1 and CDR2: LNHDA, SQIVND (reference sequence). The DNA of the CDR3 is TGTGCCAGTAGTTCCGTACCGGGACAGGGATCCGAGCAGTACTTC. Its protein product is CASSSVPGQGSEQYF.

The V and J genes are TRBV5-1 and TRBJ2-5; 7 bases are a match to TRBD2. With V trimmed by 0 bases and J by 4 bases, 3 bases remained unmatched. The CDR3 has 14 amino acids. CDR1 is SGHRS, CDR2 YFSETQ, per germline. The CDR3 DNA reads as TGCGCCAGCAGCTTGGAGGGAGGGTTAGAGACCCAGTACTTC. Translated, it gives CASSLEGGLETQYF.

This clone was counted a single time. V and J are TRBV30 and TRBJ1-6; 7 nucleotides line up with TRBD1. After removal of 3 bases from V and 4 bases from J, the junction contained 0 bases not matched to a gene. Germline V gives CDR1 GTSNPN, CDR2 SVGIG (reference sequence). The CDR3 spans 13 residues. CDR3 in amino acids: CAWRTGYNSPLHF. The CDR3 DNA reads as TGTGCCTGGAGGACAGGGTATAATTCACCCCTCCACTTT.

The chain joins TRBV6-5 to TRBJ1-5; tentatively, D is TRBD1 (5 bases). CDR3 length equals 15 residues. Between the trimmed V and J ends, which lost 0 bases and 5 bases, there was a span of 11 bases. From germline, CDR1 is MNHEY and CDR2 SVGAGI. In nucleotides, the CDR3 is TGTGCCAGCAGTTACTCCAGGGATGGGGATCAGCCCCAGCATTTT. Protein: CASSYSRDGDQPQHF.

Worth noting for this clone: The same CDR3 can be traced to other DNA sequences in this sample. The chain is built from TRBV7-3 and TRBJ2-3, with D perhaps TRBD2 (6 bases). Germline V gives CDR1 SGHTA, CDR2 FQGTGA. The CDR3 consists of 16 residues. Trimming took 0 bases from V and 1 from J, leaving 11 bases between them. The CDR3 protein is CASSLTGGVGTDTQYF. The CDR3 DNA reads TGTGCCAGCAGCTTAACGGGGGGAGTGGGCACAGATACGCAGTATTTT.

This chain uses TRBV25-1 with TRBJ2-7; TRBD1 agrees at 9 bases. Germline V CDR1 and CDR2: MGHDK, SYGVNS. V shed 6 bases and J 1 base; nucleotides not matched to a gene: 16. This CDR3 comprises 18 residues. CDR3: CASSERPIRDRASYEQYF. CDR3 bases: TGTGCCAGCAGCGAGAGACCCATCCGGGACAGGGCTTCCTACGAGCAGTACTTC.

J is TRBJ2-1 and V is TRBV5-1; TRBD1 aligns across 10 bases. CDR3 length equals 15 residues. Trimming cost V 0 bases and J 6 bases; bases outside gene matches: 3. Germline V gives CDR1 SGHRS, CDR2 YFSETQ. The chain's CDR3 is CASSLGGTGVNEQFF. CDR3 DNA: TGCGCCAGCAGCTTGGGCGGGACAGGGGTCAATGAGCAGTTCTTC.

In its sample, this clone was seen a few times. J is TRBJ1-2 and V is TRBV18; D not certain. Trimming shortened V by 3 bases and J by 3 bases, and 14 bases separated the two germline ends. CDR3 length: 15 residues. CDR1 and CDR2 from the germline V gene are KGHSH and LQKENI. CDR3 residues: CASSPSGYSDYGYTF. CDR3 DNA: TGTGCCAGCTCACCGTCGGGATACAGCGACTATGGCTACACCTTC.

This clone is a singleton in its sample. The chain carries TRBV9 and TRBJ2-1; TRBD2 matches at 10 bases. The CDR3 contains 15 residues. Losses at the gene ends were 3 bases for V and 5 bases for J; bases not matched to a gene: 5. CDR1 and CDR2 from the germline V gene are SGDLS and YYNGEE. The CDR3 nucleotides read TGTGCCAGCAGCGCCCGACTAGCGGGCAACAATGAGCAGTTCTTC. Protein sequence: CASSARLAGNNEQFF.

The chain uses TRBV7-9 and TRBJ2-5; 13 bases fit TRBD2. Germline V CDR1 and CDR2: SEHNR, FQNEAQ (reference sequence). The CDR3 totals 15 residues. The junction had 6 bases not matched to a gene; V was cut back by 6 bases and J by 5 bases. CDR3 in amino acids: CASRSTSGGAETQYF. CDR3 DNA: TGTGCCAGCAGGTCCACTAGCGGGGGGGCTGAGACCCAGTACTTC. The whole variable domain, remainder taken from reference TRBV7-9 and TRBJ2-5, is DTGVSQNPRHKITKRGQNVTFRCDPISEHNRLYWYRQTLGQGPEFLTYFQNEAQLEKSRLLSDRFSAERPKGSFSTLEIQRTEQGDSAMYLCASRSTSGGAETQYFGPGTRLLVL.

This clone was counted between two and nine times. The sample has other DNA sequences that encode this CDR3 too. The rearrangement links TRBV6-4 to TRBJ1-1; a weak D match, TRBD1 (6 bases). The CDR3 has 14 amino acids. V was pared by 2 bases and J by 4 bases, with 11 bases between. Per the germline V gene, CDR1 is MRHNA and CDR2 is SNTAGT. CDR3: CASSDTSRGTEAFF. Here the CDR3 DNA reads TGTGCCAGCAGTGACACGTCCAGGGGCACTGAAGCTTTCTTT.